Relative to its sample, the clone carrying this T cell receptor beta chain is medium-sized (0.01 to 0.1%). No antigen is known for it. Germline V gene data show CDR1 as LGHNA and CDR2 as YSLEER. J lost 4 bases, V lost 1 base, and 6 bases had no gene match. This CDR3 is built from 15 residues. TCRdb called the 5' RACE reads again in MiXCR, with one record for every CDR3 protein. This sample yields around 49,000 distinct CDR3 sequences, of which about 4.6% are seen a single time; around 6% belongs to the top ten. This sample stems from a study of early T cells in non-severe SARS-CoV-2 infection. Study observations and caveats: The VDJdb matching leaned toward anti-spike CD8 responses and overlooked private and CD4 specificities.

What was sequenced was whole blood. The chain combines TRBV4-3 with TRBJ2-7, with 8 positions matching TRBD2. The clonotype was recovered from an adult who was a healthcare worker with PCR-confirmed SARS-CoV-2 infection or an uninfected control (not recorded which). CDR3 nucleotides: TGCGCCAGCAGCCAAGTTAGCGGGGAGCCGTACGAGCAGTACTTC. This gives the protein CASSQVSGEPYEQYF.